The 32 T cell receptor beta chains below all came from one sample that was sequenced in a study of T cells in tuberculosis. Sorting used thawed, overnight-rested PBMC stained with anti-CD3, a viability dye and GMM-loaded CD1B tetramer. CD1B tetramers were loaded with Rhodococcus equi-derived C32 glucose monomycolate. Only in-frame clones appear in the TCRdb table, and some are missing; sequencing was by immunoSEQ multiplex PCR. The table has nearly 60,000 clones, roughly 90% seen once; the top ten hold 20% to 25%. Sequenced material: CD1b-GMM tetramer-negative cells sorted from PBMCs. Every receptor here comes from an adult woman with latent tuberculosis.

This clone occurred a few times. The rearrangement joins TRBV5-6 to TRBJ2-5; D is ambiguous. With 0 bases removed from V and 5 bases from J, the gap between germline ends came to 14 bases. Germline V gene sequence: CDR1 SGHDT, CDR2 YYEEEE. The CDR3 has 15 amino acids. CDR3 sequence (DNA): TGTGCCAGCAGCTTGGTAGACTCCCGACGGGAGACCCAGTACTTC. It yields the protein CASSLVDSRRETQYF.

This clone was counted once. This chain connects TRBV10-3 to TRBJ2-5; 8 bases agree with TRBD2. The CDR3 totals 16 residues. Per germline, CDR1 ENHRY and CDR2 SYGVKD. V was clipped by 3 bases and J by 2 bases; unmatched bases: 8. The CDR3 here is CAISDPTGGHQETQYF. Written as DNA, the CDR3 is TGTGCCATCAGTGACCCAACGGGGGGGCATCAAGAGACCCAGTACTTC.

This chain links TRBV7-9 with TRBJ2-1; tentative D call: TRBD2 (5 bases). The V end was cut by 7 bases, the J end by 5 bases, with 9 bases between. The CDR3 loop spans 12 amino acids. Germline CDR1 and CDR2: SEHNR and FQNEAQ (reference sequence). The CDR3 DNA is TGTGCCAGCATTGACTACCACAATGAGCAGTTCTTC. Its translation is CASIDYHNEQFF.

The CDR3 region is CASSYNRRAYGYTF. The CDR3 DNA reads TGTGCCAGCAGTTACAACAGGAGAGCCTATGGCTACACCTTC. V gene TRBV6-5 combines with J gene TRBJ1-2; a weak D match, TRBD1 (5 bases). The CDR3 is 14 residues long. Germline CDR1 MNHEY, CDR2 SVGAGI. The ends were cut back, 2 bases at V and 4 bases at J, with 11 bases in the middle.

This clone was recorded only once. CDR3: CASSMSGGRYNEQFF. The CDR3 nucleotides read TGTGCCAGTAGTATGTCAGGGGGAAGGTACAATGAGCAGTTCTTC. The chain uses TRBV19 and TRBJ2-1; TRBD1 aligns across 7 bases. V was pared by 3 bases and J by 4 bases, with 6 bases of the junction left unmatched. CDR1 is LNHDA, CDR2 SQIVND, per germline (reference sequence). This CDR3 spans 15 amino acids.

CDR3 nucleotides: TGTGCCAGCAGCACTGGACTTTCCTACAATGAGCAGTTCTTC. It is translated as CASSTGLSYNEQFF. The rearrangement links TRBV7-9 to TRBJ2-1, with a weak D call TRBD2 (5 bases). V lost 5 bases, J lost 1 base, and 9 bases lay in between. The CDR3 is 14 residues long. Germline V gene sequence: CDR1 SEHNR, CDR2 FQNEAQ (reference sequence).

The V gene is TRBV6-5, the J gene TRBJ2-2, with D unresolved. CDR3 length: 11 amino acids. Germline CDR1 and CDR2: MNHEY and SVGAGI. V was shortened by 8 bases and J by 5 bases, with 6 bases between the two germline ends. CDR3 DNA: TGTGCCAGCCCCCGTACCGGGGAGCTGTTTTTT. It codes for CASPRTGELFF.

This clone was seen once. The chain uses TRBV4-2 and TRBJ2-1; 7 nucleotides line up with TRBD2. V dropped 2 bases and J dropped 3; count of bases not matched to a gene: 1. The CDR3 consists of 14 residues. Germline CDR1 reads LGHNA; CDR2 reads YNFKEQ. Here the CDR3 DNA reads TGTGCCAGCAGCCAAAAGCGGGACTACAATGAGCAGTTCTTC. Amino acids: CASSQKRDYNEQFF.

This chain links TRBV9 with TRBJ2-5; TRBD1 might be the D (6 bases). Germline V CDR1 and CDR2: SGDLS, YYNGEE. The V end lost 0 bases, the J end lost 2 bases, and 8 bases lay between the germline ends. The CDR3 has 14 amino acids. The chain's CDR3 is CASSVVGTQETQYF. The DNA for the CDR3 is TGTGCCAGCAGCGTAGTGGGGACACAAGAGACCCAGTACTTC. The variable domain in full, completed from reference TRBV9 and TRBJ2-5, reads DSGVTQTPKHLITATGQRVTLRCSPRSGDLSVYWYQQSLDQGLQFLIQYYNGEERAKGNILERFSAQQFPDLHSELNLSSLELGDSALYFCASSVVGTQETQYFGPGTRLLVL.

The genes are TRBV5-1 and TRBJ2-1; D unclear. V was shortened by 4 bases and J by 1 base, with 18 bases between the two germline ends. The germline V gene has CDR1 SGHRS and CDR2 YFSETQ. This CDR3 has 17 residues. The CDR3 coding sequence is TGCGCCAGCAGCCTCACTCGAGTGAGCTATTCCTACAATGAGCAGTTCTTC. Translation: CASSLTRVSYSYNEQFF.

V usage is TRBV6-5 and J usage is TRBJ1-5; 9 bases map to TRBD1. The CDR3 covers 14 residues. The germline V gene encodes CDR1 MNHEY and CDR2 SVGAGI. J was trimmed by 0 bases and V by 6 bases; bases with no gene match: 0. This chain's CDR3 is CASRGQGSNQPQHF. The CDR3, as DNA: TGTGCCAGCAGGGGACAGGGTAGCAATCAGCCCCAGCATTTT.

The V and J genes are TRBV27 and TRBJ2-5, with 10 nucleotides matching TRBD1. This CDR3 spans 16 amino acids. The V gene's germline CDR1 is MNHEY and CDR2 SMNVEV (reference sequence). Germline trimming cut 0 bases from V and 6 bases from J; bases unmatched to any gene: 7. CDR3 coding DNA: TGTGCCAGCAGTTTATCGAGAGGGGACAGGGGACAGACCCAGTACTTC. Protein sequence: CASSLSRGDRGQTQYF.

This rearrangement joins TRBV19 to TRBJ1-6; D is undetermined. Trimming shortened V by 2 bases and J by 0 bases, and 11 bases separated the two germline ends. The CDR3 has 17 amino acids. Germline V lookup: CDR1 LNHDA, CDR2 SQIVND (reference sequence). The CDR3 DNA reads as TGTGCCAGTAGTATAATGCTGGCGGGCTCCTATAATTCACCCCTCCACTTT. Translating gives CASSIMLAGSYNSPLHF.

The chain carries TRBV27 and TRBJ2-7, with 7 bases matching TRBD2. The germline CDR1 and CDR2 sequences are MNHEY and SMNVEV (reference sequence). With V trimmed by 2 bases and J by 5 bases, 6 bases remained unmatched. This CDR3 has 14 residues. The CDR3, as DNA: TGTGCCAGCAGTTTAGGGCTAGCGGTTGACGAGCAGTACTTC. Its protein is CASSLGLAVDEQYF.

In nucleotides, the CDR3 is TGTGCCAGCAGCGGAACAGGGACTGGGGCCAACGTCCTGACTTTC. It codes for CASSGTGTGANVLTF. The genes are TRBV9 and TRBJ2-6, with D perhaps TRBD1 (6 bases). Trimming removed 3 bases at V and 2 bases at J, with 9 bases between. The CDR3 contains 15 residues. CDR1 is SGDLS and CDR2 is YYNGEE in the germline V gene.

The chain joins TRBV5-1 to TRBJ2-7; 7 bases are shared with TRBD1. The length of the CDR3 is 13 residues. V shed 5 bases and J 6 bases; nucleotides not matched to a gene: 8. Germline V gene sequence: CDR1 SGHRS, CDR2 YFSETQ. CDR3 sequence (DNA): TGCGCCAGCAGACGCGACAGGGCGGGCGAGCAGTACTTC. This codes for CASRRDRAGEQYF.

The genes are TRBV27 and TRBJ1-6, with TRBD1 matching 7 bases. The CDR3 is made up of 16 amino acids. Trimming cost V 6 bases and J 4 bases; bases outside gene matches: 9. Germline CDR1 reads MNHEY; CDR2 reads SMNVEV (reference sequence). The CDR3 DNA reads as TGTGCCAGCAGGAAACAGGGGACTGGGTATAATTCACCCCTCCACTTT. Translating gives CASRKQGTGYNSPLHF.

A word on this clone: An end of the junction differs from the germline gene, which may be a read error. J is TRBJ2-1 and V is TRBV7-7; no definite D call. The CDR3 loop spans 16 amino acids. Germline CDR1 and CDR2: SSHAT and FNYEAQ (reference sequence). In DNA, the CDR3 is TGTGCTAGCAGCTTAGATGAAGCCGCCCCCTACAATGAGCAGTTCTTC. Translating it yields CASSLDEAAPYNEQFF.

CDR3 nucleotides: TGTGCCAGCAGCTCTCAGGGGGCAGGTCAGCCCCAGCATTTT. It yields the protein CASSSQGAGQPQHF. The V gene is TRBV7-9, the J gene TRBJ1-5; 8 bases map to TRBD1. The J segment lost 6 bases and the V segment lost 4 bases, leaving 5 bases of the junction unmatched. Germline V gene lookup returns CDR1 SEHNR and CDR2 FQNEAQ (reference sequence). The CDR3 runs 14 residues.

The chain uses TRBV6-6 and TRBJ1-1, with D possibly matching TRBD1 (5 bases). The V gene lost 6 bases and the J gene lost 1 base, with 6 bases spanning the gap. The CDR3 loop spans 12 amino acids. The germline V gene has CDR1 MNHNY and CDR2 SVGAGI (reference sequence). The CDR3 DNA reads TGTGCCAGCAGGACAGCGAACACTGAAGCTTTCTTT. It specifies CASRTANTEAFF.

The chain links TRBV7-3 to TRBJ1-6; D may be TRBD1 (5 bases). There are 13 residues in the CDR3. Germline values: CDR1 SGHTA, CDR2 FQGTGA. Trimming removed 5 bases from V and 7 bases from J, with 9 bases in between. CDR3 nucleotide sequence: TGTGCCAGCAGCCAACGACAGAATTCACCCCTCCACTTT. Amino acids: CASSQRQNSPLHF. Full variable domain (remainder filled in from reference TRBV7-3 and TRBJ1-6): GAGVSQTPSNKVTEKGKYVELRCDPISGHTALYWYRQSLGQGPEFLIYFQGTGAADDSGLPNDRFFAVRPEGSVSTLKIQRTERGDSAVYLCASSQRQNSPLHFGNGTRLTVT.

This clone was counted a single time. The chain is built from TRBV6-1 and TRBJ1-5; D may be TRBD1 (6 bases). The CDR3 totals 15 residues. The germline V gene encodes CDR1 MNHNS and CDR2 SASEGT. V was shortened by 7 bases and J by 7 bases, with 20 bases between the two germline ends. The CDR3 coding sequence is TGTGCCAGCAATCCTATGGACAGCCTCCTCCAGCCCCAGCATTTT. Encoded protein: CASNPMDSLLQPQHF.

The V gene is TRBV7-9, the J gene TRBJ2-1; tentative D call: TRBD2 (6 bases). This CDR3 is 15 amino acids long. The germline CDR1 and CDR2 sequences are SEHNR and FQNEAQ (reference sequence). V lost 5 bases and J 1 base, leaving 12 bases between the germline ends. This CDR3 is CASSLGLRSYNEQFF. In nucleotides, the CDR3 is TGTGCCAGCAGCCTAGGACTAAGGTCCTACAATGAGCAGTTCTTC.

The chain combines TRBV2 with TRBJ1-5; TRBD1 agrees at 8 bases. The J segment lost 6 bases and the V segment lost 7 bases, leaving 8 bases of the junction unmatched. Germline V gene lookup returns CDR1 SNHLY and CDR2 FYNNEI. CDR3 length: 14 amino acids. CDR3 protein: CASNTGGGGQPQHF. CDR3 DNA sequence: TGTGCCAGCAACACAGGGGGGGGCGGTCAGCCCCAGCATTTT.

Only a few counts were recorded for this clone. This rearrangement joins TRBV5-4 to TRBJ2-7; 8 bases are shared with TRBD1. The CDR3 is 14 residues long. Germline V lookup: CDR1 SGHNT, CDR2 YYREEE (reference sequence). V shed 4 bases and J 3 bases; nucleotides not matched to a gene: 6. CDR3 protein: CASSGIGQGYEQYF. The DNA for the CDR3 is TGTGCCAGCAGCGGGATCGGACAGGGCTACGAGCAGTACTTC.

The rearrangement joins TRBV7-3 to TRBJ2-5; D is undetermined. The CDR3 is 13 amino acids. CDR1 SGHTA and CDR2 FQGTGA come from the germline V gene. Trimming removed 1 base at V and 5 bases at J, with 8 bases between. DNA for the CDR3: TGTGCCAGCAGCTTAAATCCCCGGGAGACCCAGTACTTC. As protein: CASSLNPRETQYF.

This clone was found once. The chain carries TRBV27 and TRBJ2-7, with unresolved D. CDR3 size: 11 residues. Between the trimmed V and J ends, which lost 4 bases and 3 bases, there was a span of 4 bases. CDR1 is MNHEY, CDR2 SMNVEV, per germline (reference sequence). CDR3 sequence (DNA): TGTGCCAGCAGTTCTCTCTACGAGCAGTACTTC. This gives the protein CASSSLYEQYF.

The V call is TRBV25-1, the J call TRBJ2-1, with D unresolved. This CDR3 has 14 residues. Germline V gene lookup returns CDR1 MGHDK and CDR2 SYGVNS. The V end lost 2 bases, the J end lost 4 bases, and 9 bases lay between the germline ends. CDR3 sequence: CASSESEWYNEQFF. In nucleotides, the CDR3 is TGTGCCAGCAGTGAAAGCGAGTGGTACAATGAGCAGTTCTTC.

This clone was counted only a few times. The rearrangement links TRBV4-1 to TRBJ1-2; possible D gene TRBD1, 5 bases. From germline, CDR1 is MGHRA and CDR2 YSYEKL. This CDR3 is built from 15 residues. With 3 bases removed from V and 8 bases from J, the gap between germline ends came to 19 bases. In DNA form, the CDR3 reads TGCGCCAGCAGCCACCAAGAGACACCCCAGGGCGGCTACACCTTC. This codes for CASSHQETPQGGYTF.

This clone has just one count. This chain connects TRBV13 to TRBJ1-1; D remains unclear. Germline lookup yields CDR1 PRHDT and CDR2 FYEKMQ (reference sequence). The V and J ends lost 3 bases and 1 base respectively, with 9 bases between them. The CDR3 is 14 amino acids. This CDR3 is CASSLSQQNTEAFF. Here the CDR3 DNA reads TGTGCCAGCAGCTTGTCACAGCAGAACACTGAAGCTTTCTTT.

The gene calls are TRBV18 and TRBJ2-7, with 9 bases that match TRBD1. This CDR3 spans 15 amino acids. CDR1 KGHSH and CDR2 LQKENI come from the germline V gene. Trimming cost V 4 bases and J 6 bases; bases outside gene matches: 10. The CDR3: CASSRMGQGGREQYF. The CDR3 DNA reads as TGTGCCAGCTCACGGATGGGACAGGGAGGCCGCGAGCAGTACTTC.

The V and J genes are TRBV29-1 and TRBJ2-1; D may be TRBD2 (5 bases). There are 11 residues in the CDR3. V lost 4 bases and J lost 12, with 13 bases in between. Germline-derived CDR1 and CDR2 are SQVTM and ANQGSEA. DNA for the CDR3: TGCAGCGTTGCGCTGCTTGGAGGGCAGTTCTTC. Its protein is CSVALLGGQFF.